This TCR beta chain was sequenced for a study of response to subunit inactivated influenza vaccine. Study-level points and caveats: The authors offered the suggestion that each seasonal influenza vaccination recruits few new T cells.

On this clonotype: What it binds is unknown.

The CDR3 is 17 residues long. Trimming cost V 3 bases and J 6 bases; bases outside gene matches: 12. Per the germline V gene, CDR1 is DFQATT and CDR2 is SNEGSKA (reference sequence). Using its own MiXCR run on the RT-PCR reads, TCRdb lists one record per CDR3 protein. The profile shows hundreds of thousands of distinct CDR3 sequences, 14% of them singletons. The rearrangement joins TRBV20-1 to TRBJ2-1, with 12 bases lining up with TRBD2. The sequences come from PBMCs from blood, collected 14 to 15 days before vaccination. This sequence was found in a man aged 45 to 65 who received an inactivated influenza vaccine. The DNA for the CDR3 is TGCAGTGCTAGGGCGGCTAGCGGGGGGGCCGGAGTCAATGAGCAGTTCTTC. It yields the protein CSARAASGGAGVNEQFF.